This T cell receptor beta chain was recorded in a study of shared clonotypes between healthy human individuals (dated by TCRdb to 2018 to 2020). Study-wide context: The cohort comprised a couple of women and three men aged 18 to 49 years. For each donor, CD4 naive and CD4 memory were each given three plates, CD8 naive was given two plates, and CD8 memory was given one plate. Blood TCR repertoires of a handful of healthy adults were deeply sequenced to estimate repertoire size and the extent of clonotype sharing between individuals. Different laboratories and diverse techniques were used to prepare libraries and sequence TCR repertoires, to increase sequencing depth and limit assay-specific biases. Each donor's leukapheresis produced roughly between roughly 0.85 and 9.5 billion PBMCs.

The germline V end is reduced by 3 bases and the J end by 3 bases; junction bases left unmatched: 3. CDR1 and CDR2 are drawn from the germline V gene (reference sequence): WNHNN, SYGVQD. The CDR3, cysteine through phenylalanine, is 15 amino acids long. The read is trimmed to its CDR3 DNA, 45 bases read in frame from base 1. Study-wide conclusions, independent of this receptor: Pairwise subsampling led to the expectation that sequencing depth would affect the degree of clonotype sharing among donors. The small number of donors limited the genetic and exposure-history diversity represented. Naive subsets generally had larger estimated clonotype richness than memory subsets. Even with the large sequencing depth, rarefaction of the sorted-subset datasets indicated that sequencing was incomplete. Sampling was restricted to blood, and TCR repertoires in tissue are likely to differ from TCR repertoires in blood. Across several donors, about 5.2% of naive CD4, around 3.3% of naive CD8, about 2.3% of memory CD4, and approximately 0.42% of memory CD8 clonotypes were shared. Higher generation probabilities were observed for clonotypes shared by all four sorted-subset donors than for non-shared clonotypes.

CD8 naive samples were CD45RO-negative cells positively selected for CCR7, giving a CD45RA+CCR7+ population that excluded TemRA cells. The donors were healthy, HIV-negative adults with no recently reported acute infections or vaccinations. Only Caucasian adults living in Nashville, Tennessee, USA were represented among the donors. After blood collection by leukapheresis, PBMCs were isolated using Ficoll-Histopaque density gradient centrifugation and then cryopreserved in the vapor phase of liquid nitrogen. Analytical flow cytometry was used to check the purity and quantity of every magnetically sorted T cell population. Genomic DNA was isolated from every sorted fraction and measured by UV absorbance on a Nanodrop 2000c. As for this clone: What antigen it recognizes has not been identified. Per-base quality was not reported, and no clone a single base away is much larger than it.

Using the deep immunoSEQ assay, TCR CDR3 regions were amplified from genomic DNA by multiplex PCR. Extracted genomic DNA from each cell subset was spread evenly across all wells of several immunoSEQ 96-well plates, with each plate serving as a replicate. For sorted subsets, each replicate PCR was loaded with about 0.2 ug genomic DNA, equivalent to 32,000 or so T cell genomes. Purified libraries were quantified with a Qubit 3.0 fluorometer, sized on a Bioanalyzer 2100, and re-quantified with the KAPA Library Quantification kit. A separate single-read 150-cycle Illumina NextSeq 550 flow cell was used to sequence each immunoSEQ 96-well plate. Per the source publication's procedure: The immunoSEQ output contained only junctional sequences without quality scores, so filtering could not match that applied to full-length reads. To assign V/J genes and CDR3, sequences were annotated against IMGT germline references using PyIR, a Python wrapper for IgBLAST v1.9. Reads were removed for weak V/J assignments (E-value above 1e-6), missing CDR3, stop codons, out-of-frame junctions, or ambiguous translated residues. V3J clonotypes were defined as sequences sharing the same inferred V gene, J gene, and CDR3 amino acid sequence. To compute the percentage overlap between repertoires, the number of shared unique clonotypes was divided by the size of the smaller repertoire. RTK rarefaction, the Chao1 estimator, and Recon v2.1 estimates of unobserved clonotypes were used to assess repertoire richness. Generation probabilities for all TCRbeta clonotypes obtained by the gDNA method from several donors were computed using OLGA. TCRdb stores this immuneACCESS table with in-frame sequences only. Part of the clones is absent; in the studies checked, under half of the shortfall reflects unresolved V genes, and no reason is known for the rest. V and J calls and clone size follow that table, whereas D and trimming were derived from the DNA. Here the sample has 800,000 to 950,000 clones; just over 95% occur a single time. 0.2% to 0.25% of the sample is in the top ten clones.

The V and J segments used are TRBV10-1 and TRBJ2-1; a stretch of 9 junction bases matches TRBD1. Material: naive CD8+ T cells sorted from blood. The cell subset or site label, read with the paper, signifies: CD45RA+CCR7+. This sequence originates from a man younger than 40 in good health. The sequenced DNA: TGCGCCAGCAGTGATCCGGGACAGGGCTACAATGAGCAGTTCTTC. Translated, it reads CASSDPGQGYNEQFF.